Listed below are T cell receptor beta chains from one sample, sequenced in a study of T cell changes during pregnancy in multiple sclerosis. TCRdb keeps only in-frame clones here, not all; method: immunoSEQ multiplex PCR. The table has tens of thousands of clones, 85% to 90% seen once. The sample here was peripheral blood, taken after pregnancy. The origin of the receptors is a female donor in good health, enrolled as a control in a pregnancy study. Both conserved end residues are part of each CDR3. A D gene is named only where the DNA matches it firmly. Clone size is stated in some rows and not others, as once, few, many or a class when expanded.

NA	TRBJ1-2	TRBV5-6	NA	TGTGCCAGCAGCGATTCAGGGGTTGGTGGCTACACCTTC	CASSDSGVGGYTF
TRBD1	TRBJ2-7	TRBV19	NA	TGTGCCAGTAGTAAGGCCCAAACAGGGGGACCCTACGAGCAGTACTTC	CASSKAQTGGPYEQYF
TRBD2	TRBJ2-1	TRBV5-4	NA	TGTGCCAGCAGCCGACTAGCGGGAGGGTACAATGAGCAGTTCTTC	CASSRLAGGYNEQFF
TRBD2	TRBJ2-5	TRBV5-1	NA	TGCGCCAGCAGCTCCGCTAGCGGGAGGAGGGAGACCCAGTACTTC	CASSSASGRRETQYF
NA	TRBJ1-4	TRBV27	NA	TGTGCCAGCAGTGCCTACGGTCGAACTAATGAAAAACTGTTTTTT	CASSAYGRTNEKLFF
TRBD2	TRBJ2-1	TRBV11-2	NA	TGTGCCAGCAGCTTACACGCGGGACTAGCGGCCTACAATGAGCAGTTCTTC	CASSLHAGLAAYNEQFF
TRBD2	TRBJ2-1	TRBV30	NA	TGTGCCTGGAGTGAAGCGGGGGACTACAATGAGCAGTTCTTC	CAWSEAGDYNEQFF
NA	TRBJ1-4	TRBV7-2	NA	TGTGCCAGCAGCTTAGAGGCCAGGGGATGGGAAAAACTGTTTTTT	CASSLEARGWEKLFF
NA	TRBJ1-6	TRBV4-2	NA	TGTGCCAGCAGCTGGGAGACCTTAGCCTCCTATAATTCACCCCTCCACTTT	CASSWETLASYNSPLHF
NA	TRBJ2-7	TRBV5-6	NA	TGTGCCAGCAGCTTGGTGGCAGGGAAACGCTACGAGCAGTACTTC	CASSLVAGKRYEQYF
TRBD1	TRBJ1-1	TRBV18	NA	TGTGCCAGCTCACCACCAGGGGGCGGGAACACTGAAGCTTTCTTT	CASSPPGGGNTEAFF
NA	TRBJ2-7	TRBV11-3	NA	TGTGCCAGCAGCTTAGAGGGCCCCGCCTACGAGCAGTACTTC	CASSLEGPAYEQYF
NA	TRBJ1-1	TRBV19	NA	TGTGCCAGTTCCCGACTCCGGAACACTGAAGCTTTCTTT	CASSRLRNTEAFF
NA	TRBJ1-1	TRBV27	NA	TGTGCCAGTCGTGGAGGGGCCACTGAAGCTTTCTTT	CASRGGATEAFF
TRBD2	TRBJ2-1	TRBV5-4	NA	TGTGCCAGCAGCCGGGACCTCCGGACTAGCGGGTACAATGAGCAGTTCTTC	CASSRDLRTSGYNEQFF
NA	TRBJ1-6	TRBV7-2	NA	TGTGCCAGCAGCTCCGGGGGGGTGAGGAATTCACCCCTCCACTTT	CASSSGGVRNSPLHF
TRBD2	TRBJ2-3	TRBV14	NA	TGTGCCAGCAGCCAAGAACGTACTAGCGGGAGCACAGATACGCAGTATTTT	CASSQERTSGSTDTQYF
TRBD2	TRBJ2-2	TRBV4-1	NA	TGCGCCAGCAGCCTAGGGGTCGGTAGCGGGACCGGGGAGCTGTTTTTT	CASSLGVGSGTGELFF
NA	TRBJ2-3	TRBV6-4	once	TGTGCCAGCAGTGACGGGAGGACCAGAGGGACAGATACGCAGTATTTT	CASSDGRTRGTDTQYF
TRBD2	TRBJ2-1	TRBV15	NA	TGTGCCACCAGCAGACCGGGACTAGCGGTCAATGAGCAGTTCTTC	CATSRPGLAVNEQFF
NA	TRBJ2-1	TRBV5-1	NA	TGCGCCAGCAGCTTGGCCCCGGGGGTTCAGAGCTCCTACAATGAGCAGTTCTTC	CASSLAPGVQSSYNEQFF
NA	TRBJ2-5	TRBV5-6	once	TGTGCCAGCAGCTTAATACAGGGACAAGTCCAAGAGACCCAGTACTTC	CASSLIQGQVQETQYF
NA	TRBJ1-2	TRBV21-1	NA	TGTGCCAGCAGCAAAGTGGGCCGGGACAGGGGTTATCATGGCTACACCTTC	CASSKVGRDRGYHGYTF
NA	TRBJ2-1	TRBV4-1	NA	TGCGCCAGCAGCCATGTTGACATGGGCCTCTCCTACAATGAGCAGTTCTTC	CASSHVDMGLSYNEQFF
NA	TRBJ2-1	TRBV6-1	once	TGTGCCAGCACCCCCAGATCCTACAATGAGCAGTTCTTC	CASTPRSYNEQFF
NA	TRBJ1-3	TRBV6-6	NA	TGTGCCAGCAGTTCGCCCGGGGAGGGAGGAAACACCATATATTTT	CASSSPGEGGNTIYF
NA	TRBJ1-3	TRBV7-2	few	TGTGCCAGCAGCTTAGACCGGACAGTCTCTGGAAACACCATATATTTT	CASSLDRTVSGNTIYF
NA	TRBJ1-2	TRBV6-5	once	TGTGCCAGCCGGGACACAGGGAACTATGGCTACACCTTC	CASRDTGNYGYTF
TRBD2	TRBJ2-2	TRBV6-1	NA	TGTGCCAGCAGGGGACTAGCGGGGACCGACGGGGAGCTGTTTTTT	CASRGLAGTDGELFF
TRBD1	TRBJ2-1	TRBV4-3	NA	TGCGCCAGCAGCCTAGGGACAGGGAATGAGCAGTTCTTC	CASSLGTGNEQFF
NA	TRBJ2-1	TRBV5-4	NA	TGTGCCAGCAGCCAGAGGGACTCCTACAATGAGCAGTTCTTC	CASSQRDSYNEQFF
TRBD1	TRBJ2-1	TRBV27	NA	TGTGCCAGCAGTCCCAACCTTCCGGGACAGGGAGGCGACAATGAGCAGTTCTTC	CASSPNLPGQGGDNEQFF
TRBD1	TRBJ2-7	TRBV19	NA	TGTGCCAGTAGTATAGATCGGGGACAGGGGCCCGACGAGCAGTACTTC	CASSIDRGQGPDEQYF
NA	TRBJ1-3	TRBV11-1	NA	TGTGCCAGCAGCTTGTCGCGAGGGGGAAAAGTATCTGGAAACACCATATATTTT	CASSLSRGGKVSGNTIYF
NA	TRBJ1-3	TRBV29-1	NA	TGCAGCGTTGGGGGGGGAGGACCTAAGGAAGGAAACACCATATATTTT	CSVGGGGPKEGNTIYF
NA	TRBJ2-3	TRBV19	many	TGTGCCAGTACCGGAATAGCGGAGGACACAGATACGCAGTATTTT	CASTGIAEDTDTQYF
NA	TRBJ2-1	TRBV27	NA	TGTGCCAGCAGTTTACAAGGGGGTGTGAGGGATGAGCAGTTCTTC	CASSLQGGVRDEQFF
TRBD1	TRBJ1-1	TRBV25-1	NA	TGTGCCAGCAGGCGGGGGACAGGGGCTGAAGCTTTCTTT	CASRRGTGAEAFF
TRBD2	TRBJ2-7	TRBV5-4	NA	TGTGCCAGCAGGGGTGAGACTAGCGTTTCCTACGAGCAGTACTTC	CASRGETSVSYEQYF
NA	TRBJ2-7	TRBV6-6	NA	TGTGCCAGCAGTTTAGTGCTTACAGATTCCTACGAGCAGTACTTC	CASSLVLTDSYEQYF
NA	TRBJ2-7	TRBV25-1	NA	TGTGCCAGCACTCTGTCGGGAGTGAGCTCCTACGAGCAGTACTTC	CASTLSGVSSYEQYF
NA	TRBJ2-7	TRBV11-3	NA	TGTGCCAGCAGCCCCCGGTCAGGACTGGGCTACGAGCAGTACTTC	CASSPRSGLGYEQYF
TRBD1	TRBJ2-7	TRBV11-2	NA	TGTGCCACTAACAGGGGCTACGAGCAGTACTTC	CATNRGYEQYF
TRBD1	TRBJ1-1	TRBV30	once	TGTGGGACAGGGGGGCTAATGGGGACTGAAGCTTTCTTT	CGTGGLMGTEAFF
TRBD2	TRBJ2-7	TRBV10-1	NA	TGCGCCAGCTTAAGCGGGAGGCAGCAGTACTTC	CASLSGRQQYF
TRBD1	TRBJ2-7	TRBV30	NA	TGTGCCTGGAGCCCAACGTCCGCGGACAGGGGCCGCTACGAGCAGTACTTC	CAWSPTSADRGRYEQYF
TRBD1	TRBJ1-1	TRBV30	NA	TGTGCCTGGAGTAAGGGACAGGGAAACACTGAAGCTTTCTTT	CAWSKGQGNTEAFF
NA	TRBJ1-5	TRBV19	NA	TGTGCCAGTAGCCCCCCGGCAGGCCCAGGCAATCAGCCCCAGCATTTT	CASSPPAGPGNQPQHF